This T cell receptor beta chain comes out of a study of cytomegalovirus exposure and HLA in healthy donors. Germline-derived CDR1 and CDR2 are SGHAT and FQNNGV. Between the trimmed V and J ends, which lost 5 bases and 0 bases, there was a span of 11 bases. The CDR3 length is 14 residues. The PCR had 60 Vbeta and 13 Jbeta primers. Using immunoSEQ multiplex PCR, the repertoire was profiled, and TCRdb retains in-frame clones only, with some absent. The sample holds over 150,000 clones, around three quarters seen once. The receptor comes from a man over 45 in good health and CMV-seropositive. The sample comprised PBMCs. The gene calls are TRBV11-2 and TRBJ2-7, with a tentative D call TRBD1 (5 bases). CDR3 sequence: CASSPRQFSYEQYF. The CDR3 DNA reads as TGTGCCAGCAGCCCCCGACAGTTCTCCTACGAGCAGTACTTC.